The entry below describes one T cell receptor (beta chain). The CDR3 is 14 residues long. Trimming removed 2 bases from V and 5 bases from J, with 15 bases in between. The V gene's germline CDR1 is GTSNPN and CDR2 SVGIG (reference sequence). The entry originates in a study of blood T cell repertoires in COVID-19. Study in general: Acute-phase and convalescent COVID-19 samples originated in the United States, Italy and Spain. PBMCs, B-cell-depleted T cells, or T cells provided the cDNA or gDNA that made up the material.

Sequenced by immunoSEQ multiplex PCR; TCRdb stores in-frame clones only, minus some. The sample includes some 260,000 clones, nearly 90% of them seen just once. The V gene is TRBV30, the J gene TRBJ1-2; D may be TRBD1 (5 bases). The sequenced sample consisted of peripheral blood. This TCR was sampled from a woman younger than 45 with acute or convalescent COVID-19. The CDR3 nucleotides read TGTGCCTGGAGTCCAGCCCTTAGGGGATATGGCTACACCTTC. This sequence encodes CAWSPALRGYGYTF.